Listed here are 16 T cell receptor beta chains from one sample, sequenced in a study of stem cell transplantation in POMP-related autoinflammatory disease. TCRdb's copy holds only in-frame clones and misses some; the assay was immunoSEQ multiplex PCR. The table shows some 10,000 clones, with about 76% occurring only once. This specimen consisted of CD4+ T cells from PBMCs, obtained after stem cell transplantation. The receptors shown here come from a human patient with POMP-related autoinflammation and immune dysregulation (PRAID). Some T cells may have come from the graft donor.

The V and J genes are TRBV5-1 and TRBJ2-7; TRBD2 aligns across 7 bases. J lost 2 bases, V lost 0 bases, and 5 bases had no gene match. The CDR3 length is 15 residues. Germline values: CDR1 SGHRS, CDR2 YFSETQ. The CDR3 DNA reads TGCGCCAGCAGCTTGGGGGCAGGGACTACCTACGAGCAGTACTTC. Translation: CASSLGAGTTYEQYF. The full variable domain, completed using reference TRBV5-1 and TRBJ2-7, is KAGVTQTPRYLIKTRGQQVTLSCSPISGHRSVSWYQQTPGQGLQFLFEYFSETQRNKGNFPGRFSGRQFSNSRSEMNVSTLELGDSALYLCASSLGAGTTYEQYFGPGTRLTVT.

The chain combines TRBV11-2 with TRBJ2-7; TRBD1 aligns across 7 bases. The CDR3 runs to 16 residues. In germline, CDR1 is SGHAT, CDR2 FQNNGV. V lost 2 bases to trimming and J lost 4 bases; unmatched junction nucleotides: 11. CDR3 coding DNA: TGTGCCAGCAGCTTAAGGATTGGGACAGATGGATACGAGCAGTACTTC. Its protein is CASSLRIGTDGYEQYF. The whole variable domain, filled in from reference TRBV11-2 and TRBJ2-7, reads EAGVAQSPRYKIIEKRQSVAFWCNPISGHATLYWYQQILGQGPKLLIQFQNNGVVDDSQLPKDRFSAERLKGVDSTLKIQPAKLEDSAVYLCASSLRIGTDGYEQYFGPGTRLTVT.

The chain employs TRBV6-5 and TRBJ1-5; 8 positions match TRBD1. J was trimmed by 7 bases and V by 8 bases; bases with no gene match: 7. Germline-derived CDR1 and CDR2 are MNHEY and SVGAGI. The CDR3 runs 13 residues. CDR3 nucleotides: TGTGCCAGCTTCAGGGGGCTAGGGCAGCCCCAGCATTTT. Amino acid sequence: CASFRGLGQPQHF.

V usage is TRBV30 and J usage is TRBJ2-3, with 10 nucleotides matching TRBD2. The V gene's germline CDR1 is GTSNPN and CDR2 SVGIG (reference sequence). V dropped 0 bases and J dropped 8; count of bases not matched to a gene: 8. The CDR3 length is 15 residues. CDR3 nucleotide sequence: TGTGCCTGGAGTGTAACCAGCGGGAGGGCCGGTACGCAGTATTTT. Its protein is CAWSVTSGRAGTQYF.

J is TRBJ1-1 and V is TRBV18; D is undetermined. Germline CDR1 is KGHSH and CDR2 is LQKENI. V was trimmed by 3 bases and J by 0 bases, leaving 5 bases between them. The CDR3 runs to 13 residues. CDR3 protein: CASSPAMNTEAFF. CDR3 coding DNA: TGTGCCAGCTCACCGGCCATGAACACTGAAGCTTTCTTT.

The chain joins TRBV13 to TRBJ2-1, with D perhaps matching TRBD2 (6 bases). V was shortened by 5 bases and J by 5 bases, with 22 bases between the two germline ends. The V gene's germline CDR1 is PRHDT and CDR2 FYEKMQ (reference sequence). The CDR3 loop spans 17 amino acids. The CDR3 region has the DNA TGTGCCAGCAGCCAGTCCCTTCGGATAGCGGCAAACAATGAGCAGTTCTTC. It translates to CASSQSLRIAANNEQFF.

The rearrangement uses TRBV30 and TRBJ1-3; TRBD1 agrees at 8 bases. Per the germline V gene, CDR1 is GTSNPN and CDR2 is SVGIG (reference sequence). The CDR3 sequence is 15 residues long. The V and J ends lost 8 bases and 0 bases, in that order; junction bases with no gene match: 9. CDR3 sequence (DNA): TGTGCCGTCCGGGACAGGATTAGCTCTGGAAACACCATATATTTT. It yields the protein CAVRDRISSGNTIYF. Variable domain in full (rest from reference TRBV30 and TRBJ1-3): SQTIHQWPATLVQPVGSPLSLECTVEGTSNPNLYWYRQAAGRGLQLLFYSVGIGQISSEVPQNLSASRPQDRQFILSSKKLLLSDSGFYLCAVRDRISSGNTIYFGEGSWLTVV.

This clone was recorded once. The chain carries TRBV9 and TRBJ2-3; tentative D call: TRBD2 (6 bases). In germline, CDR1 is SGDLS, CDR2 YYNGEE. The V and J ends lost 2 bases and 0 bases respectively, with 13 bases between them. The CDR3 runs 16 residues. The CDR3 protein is CASSVFELASTDTQYF. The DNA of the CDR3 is TGTGCCAGCAGCGTCTTTGAACTAGCTAGCACAGATACGCAGTATTTT.

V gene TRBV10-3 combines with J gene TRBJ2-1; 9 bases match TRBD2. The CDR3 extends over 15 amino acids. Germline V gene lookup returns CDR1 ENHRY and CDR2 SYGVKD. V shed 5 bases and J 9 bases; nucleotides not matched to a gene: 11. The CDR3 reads CAISPFLAGESEQFF. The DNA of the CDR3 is TGTGCCATCAGTCCCTTTTTAGCGGGAGAAAGTGAGCAGTTCTTC.

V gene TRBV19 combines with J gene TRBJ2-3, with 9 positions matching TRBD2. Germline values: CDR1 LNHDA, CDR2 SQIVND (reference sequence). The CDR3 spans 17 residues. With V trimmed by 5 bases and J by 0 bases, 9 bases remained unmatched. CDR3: CASSSTIAGVSTDTQYF. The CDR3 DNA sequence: TGTGCCAGTAGTTCCACCATAGCGGGAGTTAGCACAGATACGCAGTATTTT.

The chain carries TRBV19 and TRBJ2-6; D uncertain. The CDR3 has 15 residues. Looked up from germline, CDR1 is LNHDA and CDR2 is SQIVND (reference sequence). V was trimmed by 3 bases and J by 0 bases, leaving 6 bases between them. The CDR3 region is CASSISHSGANVLTF. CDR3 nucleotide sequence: TGTGCCAGTAGTATTTCGCACTCTGGGGCCAACGTCCTGACTTTC.

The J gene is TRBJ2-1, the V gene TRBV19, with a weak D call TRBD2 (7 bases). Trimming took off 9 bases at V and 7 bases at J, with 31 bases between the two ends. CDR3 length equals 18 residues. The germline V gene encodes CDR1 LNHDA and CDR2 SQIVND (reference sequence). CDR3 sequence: CASSEGGGRYEKRNEQFF. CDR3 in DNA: TGTGCCAGCAGCGAGGGGGGCGGGAGATACGAGAAAAGGAATGAGCAGTTCTTC.

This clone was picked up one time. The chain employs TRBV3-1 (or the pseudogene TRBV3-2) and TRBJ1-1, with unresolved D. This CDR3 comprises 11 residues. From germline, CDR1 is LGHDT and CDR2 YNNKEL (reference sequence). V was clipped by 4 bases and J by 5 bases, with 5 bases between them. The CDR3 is CASSPGTEAFF. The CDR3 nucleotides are TGTGCCAGCAGCCCCGGAACTGAAGCTTTCTTT.

The DNA of the CDR3 is TGTGCCAGCGGAGATGCCCTAGAGACCCAGTACTTC. Translated: CASGDALETQYF. The chain uses TRBV6-5 and TRBJ2-5; no clear D gene. Trimming took off 8 bases at V and 4 bases at J, with 11 bases between the two ends. Germline CDR1 and CDR2: MNHEY and SVGAGI. The CDR3 has 12 residues.

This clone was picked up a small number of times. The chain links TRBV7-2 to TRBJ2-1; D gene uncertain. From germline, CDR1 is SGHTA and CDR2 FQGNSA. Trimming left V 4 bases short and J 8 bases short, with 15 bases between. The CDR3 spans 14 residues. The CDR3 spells CASSSQPGGYEQFF. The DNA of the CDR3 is TGTGCCAGCAGCTCCCAGCCGGGTGGCTATGAGCAGTTCTTC.

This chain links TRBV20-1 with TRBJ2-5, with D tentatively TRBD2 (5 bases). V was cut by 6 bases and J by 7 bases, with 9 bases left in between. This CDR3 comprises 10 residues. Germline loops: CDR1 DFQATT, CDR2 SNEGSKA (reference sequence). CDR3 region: CSAARGTQYF. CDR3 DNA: TGCAGTGCGGCCCGGGGGACCCAGTACTTC.